This T cell receptor (beta chain) was sequenced in a study of blood T cell repertoires in COVID-19. Trimming stripped 6 bases from V and 0 bases from J, with 15 bases between. This CDR3 has 16 amino acids. Germline CDR1 reads LNHDA; CDR2 reads SQIVND (reference sequence). In the authors' methods: The authors estimated nucleated cell counts from reference gene primer amplification. The table came from immunoSEQ multiplex PCR; TCRdb's copy has only in-frame clones and leaves some out. V, J and clone size are those of that table, while D and trimming were read from the DNA. The sample contains about 33,000 clones, around 90% of which appear only once.

The sequence was collected from a human donor in a cohort sampled during active COVID-19. Material for sequencing was peripheral blood. The J gene is TRBJ2-1, the V gene TRBV19, with a tentative D call TRBD1 (6 bases). As DNA, the CDR3 is TGTGCCAGTAGGCACAGGGAAATTCGCTCCTACAATGAGCAGTTCTTC. This gives the protein CASRHREIRSYNEQFF. Full variable domain (missing parts from reference TRBV19 and TRBJ2-1): DGGITQSPKYLFRKEGQNVTLSCEQNLNHDAMYWYRQDPGQGLRLIYYSQIVNDFQKGDIAEGYSVSREKKESFPLTVTSAQKNPTAFYLCASRHREIRSYNEQFFGPGTRLTVL.